A single sample gave rise to the 26 T cell receptor beta chains below, sequenced in a study of blood T cell repertoires in COVID-19. The method was immunoSEQ multiplex PCR; TCRdb's version includes in-frame clones alone and lacks a portion of them. Among some 70,000 clones listed, about 82% were seen once. Sequencing was done on a sample of peripheral blood. Receptor source: a woman aged 55 to 70 with acute or convalescent COVID-19.

V gene TRBV28 combines with J gene TRBJ1-5; no firm D call. The CDR3 is made up of 13 amino acids. In germline, CDR1 is MDHEN, CDR2 SYDVKM. The V end was cut by 2 bases, the J end by 2 bases, with 4 bases between. For the CDR3, the DNA is TGTGCCAGCAGTTTAATCGGCAATCAGCCCCAGCATTTT. Translating gives CASSLIGNQPQHF.

The chain combines TRBV28 with TRBJ2-1; TRBD2 agrees at 9 bases. The length of the CDR3 is 17 residues. Trimming cost V 5 bases and J 6 bases; bases outside gene matches: 14. Germline V lookup: CDR1 MDHEN, CDR2 SYDVKM. The CDR3 DNA sequence: TGTGCCAGCAGTCCGCCTGGACTAGCGAGCCGCCGCAATGAGCAGTTCTTC. Translated, it gives CASSPPGLASRRNEQFF.

This chain connects TRBV7-9 to TRBJ1-1; 7 nucleotides agree with TRBD1. J was trimmed by 4 bases and V by 3 bases; bases with no gene match: 8. CDR1 is SEHNR, CDR2 FQNEAQ, per germline (reference sequence). The CDR3 is 15 residues long. The CDR3 region has the DNA TGTGCCAGCAGCTTGTTGACAGGGATTGGCACTGAAGCTTTCTTT. It specifies CASSLLTGIGTEAFF.

V gene TRBV18 combines with J gene TRBJ2-1, with 10 bases aligning to TRBD2. The CDR3 has 15 residues. Germline lookup yields CDR1 KGHSH and CDR2 LQKENI. V shed 0 bases, J shed 7 bases, and the junction held 3 bases outside the gene matches. In nucleotides, the CDR3 is TGTGCCAGCTCACCACCGAGCGGGGGGGGGAATGAGCAGTTCTTC. Protein product: CASSPPSGGGNEQFF.

The J gene is TRBJ2-5, the V gene TRBV6-6, with a possible D match to TRBD1 (6 bases). The germline gives CDR1 MNHNY, CDR2 SVGAGI (reference sequence). The CDR3 length is 15 residues. V lost 2 bases and J lost 4, with 14 bases in between. The DNA for the CDR3 is TGTGCCAGCAGTTACCTTACTAGAGGGGGAGAGACCCAGTACTTC. This sequence encodes CASSYLTRGGETQYF.

Only one count was recorded for this clone. This rearrangement joins TRBV3-1 (or the pseudogene TRBV3-2) to TRBJ2-3; D is unresolved. The CDR3 is 14 residues long. CDR1 and CDR2 (germline): LGHDT, YNNKEL (reference sequence). V lost 2 bases, J lost 0 bases, and 6 bases lay in between. The CDR3 sequence: CASSQPTSTDTQYF. The CDR3 DNA sequence: TGTGCCAGCAGCCAACCTACTAGCACAGATACGCAGTATTTT.

V gene TRBV5-1 combines with J gene TRBJ2-3; possible D gene TRBD1, 5 bases. CDR1 and CDR2 from the germline V gene are SGHRS and YFSETQ. The CDR3 has 14 residues. Trimming removed 4 bases at V and 6 bases at J, with 15 bases between. CDR3 in amino acids: CASSRGSSGDTQYF. CDR3 coding DNA: TGCGCCAGCAGCCGTGGCAGCTCAGGGGATACGCAGTATTTT.

The CDR3 sequence: CASSRRGDSLSSRGYTF. CDR3 coding DNA: TGTGCCAGCAGCCGACGAGGGGACAGCCTAAGTTCCCGGGGCTACACCTTC. The gene calls are TRBV5-8 and TRBJ1-2; 7 bases align to TRBD1. Germline V lookup: CDR1 SGHTS, CDR2 YDEGEE. The CDR3 is made up of 17 amino acids. Germline trimming cut 4 bases from V and 8 bases from J; bases unmatched to any gene: 20.

The rearrangement uses TRBV9 and TRBJ2-6, with TRBD2 as a possible D gene (6 bases). This CDR3 has 15 residues. Between the trimmed V and J ends, which lost 2 bases and 4 bases, there was a span of 10 bases. Germline assignment: CDR1 SGDLS and CDR2 YYNGEE. In DNA form, the CDR3 reads TGTGCCAGCAGCGTTGGCGGGATCGGGGCCAACGTCCTGACTTTC. Residues: CASSVGGIGANVLTF.

The V and J genes are TRBV28 and TRBJ1-6; D may be TRBD1 (5 bases). This CDR3 has 15 amino acids. V was pared by 3 bases and J by 9 bases, with 15 bases between. The germline V gene has CDR1 MDHEN and CDR2 SYDVKM. CDR3 DNA sequence: TGTGCCAGCAGTTTCAACAGGTTCCAGGGTTCACCCCTCCACTTT. The encoded protein is CASSFNRFQGSPLHF.

V gene TRBV19 combines with J gene TRBJ1-1; TRBD1 is a possible D gene (6 bases). The CDR3 length is 14 residues. Trimming took 6 bases from V and 1 from J, leaving 12 bases between them. Germline V gene data show CDR1 as LNHDA and CDR2 as SQIVND (reference sequence). The CDR3 region is CASSKGGWNTEAFF. For the CDR3, the DNA is TGTGCCAGTAGCAAGGGGGGGTGGAACACTGAAGCTTTCTTT.

The chain couples TRBV18 to TRBJ1-1; 7 positions match TRBD1. With V trimmed by 4 bases and J by 4 bases, 3 bases remained unmatched. The CDR3 has 13 residues. Germline V gene data show CDR1 as KGHSH and CDR2 as LQKENI. CDR3 in DNA: TGTGCCAGCTCACTTTCAGGGGGCACTGAAGCTTTCTTT. This codes for CASSLSGGTEAFF.

The chain is built from TRBV19 and TRBJ1-1; 9 bases are shared with TRBD1. The CDR3 length is 13 residues. The germline gives CDR1 LNHDA, CDR2 SQIVND (reference sequence). The V and J ends lost 7 bases and 4 bases, in that order; junction bases with no gene match: 4. The DNA for the CDR3 is TGTGCCAGTACCAACAGGGGGCCCACTGAAGCTTTCTTT. Its protein is CASTNRGPTEAFF.

J is TRBJ1-1 and V is TRBV5-1; D is unclear. Per the germline V gene, CDR1 is SGHRS and CDR2 is YFSETQ. With 0 bases removed from V and 1 base from J, the gap between germline ends came to 10 bases. This CDR3 is built from 15 residues. The CDR3, as DNA: TGCGCCAGCAGCTTGGATTCAGGAGGGAACACTGAAGCTTTCTTT. Amino acid sequence: CASSLDSGGNTEAFF.

In its sample, this clone was seen once. The chain has TRBV2 and TRBJ2-1, with TRBD2 identical over 12 bases. The CDR3 consists of 15 residues. With V trimmed by 6 bases and J by 5 bases, 5 bases remained unmatched. Germline V gene data show CDR1 as SNHLY and CDR2 as FYNNEI. The CDR3 loop is CASRAGTSGHNEQFF. In DNA, the CDR3 is TGTGCCAGCAGGGCCGGGACTAGCGGGCACAATGAGCAGTTCTTC. Combining the CDR3 with reference TRBV2 and TRBJ2-1 gives the whole variable domain EPEVTQTPSHQVTQMGQEVILRCVPISNHLYFYWYRQILGQKVEFLVSFYNNEISEKSEIFDDQFSVERPDGSNFTLKIRSTKLEDSAMYFCASRAGTSGHNEQFFGPGTRLTVL.

V usage is TRBV19 and J usage is TRBJ1-5; 7 bases are shared with TRBD1. The CDR3 is 19 residues long. Germline CDR1 reads LNHDA; CDR2 reads SQIVND (reference sequence). V shed 0 bases and J 0 bases; nucleotides not matched to a gene: 11. CDR3 DNA: TGTGCCAGTAGTATAGAAAAAATACAGGGGCCTTATAGCAATCAGCCCCAGCATTTT. Protein product: CASSIEKIQGPYSNQPQHF.

The chain employs TRBV6-9 and TRBJ2-7; 7 nucleotides match TRBD1. CDR1 and CDR2 (germline): MNHGY, SVAAGI. The CDR3 spans 15 residues. V lost 6 bases, J lost 3 bases, and 11 bases stayed unmatched. The CDR3 spells CASRPGLGQSYEQYF. The CDR3 region has the DNA TGTGCCAGCAGACCCGGACTGGGACAGAGCTACGAGCAGTACTTC.

The chain joins TRBV6-1 to TRBJ2-7; maybe TRBD2 (5 bases). Germline CDR1 and CDR2: MNHNS and SASEGT. V gave up 0 bases and J gave up 0 bases, with 9 bases separating them. CDR3 length: 15 amino acids. The CDR3 loop reads CASSEALGDSYEQYF. The DNA of the CDR3 is TGTGCCAGCAGTGAAGCACTCGGGGACTCCTACGAGCAGTACTTC.

The chain recombines TRBV4-1 with TRBJ2-3; 7 nucleotides align to TRBD2. Germline CDR1 reads MGHRA; CDR2 reads YSYEKL. The CDR3 loop spans 16 amino acids. V lost 2 bases and J lost 0; bases outside the gene matches: 5. Here the CDR3 reads CASSQTSASSTDTQYF. CDR3 bases: TGCGCCAGCAGCCAAACTAGCGCCTCTAGCACAGATACGCAGTATTTT.

The chain joins TRBV6-5 to TRBJ1-6, with 8 bases lining up with TRBD1. The CDR3 is made up of 14 amino acids. Germline V gene data show CDR1 as MNHEY and CDR2 as SVGAGI. V lost 4 bases to trimming and J lost 11 bases; unmatched junction nucleotides: 7. CDR3 sequence reads: CASSSDRVGAPLHF. The CDR3 nucleotides are TGTGCCAGCAGTTCGGACAGGGTAGGAGCACCCCTCCACTTT.

The rearrangement links TRBV19 to TRBJ2-7, with 10 bases lining up with TRBD2. The length of the CDR3 is 15 residues. The V gene's germline CDR1 is LNHDA and CDR2 SQIVND (reference sequence). V gave up 5 bases and J gave up 3 bases; unmatched junction bases: 7. CDR3 sequence: CASSPILAGDYEQYF. CDR3 DNA sequence: TGTGCCAGTAGTCCCATCCTAGCGGGGGACTACGAGCAGTACTTC.

The V gene is TRBV6-5, the J gene TRBJ1-2; D gene unclear. The CDR3 loop spans 14 amino acids. The germline V gene has CDR1 MNHEY and CDR2 SVGAGI. V was pared by 2 bases and J by 4 bases, with 11 bases between. CDR3 residues: CASSYKGRLYGYTF. DNA for the CDR3: TGTGCCAGCAGTTACAAAGGCCGACTCTATGGCTACACCTTC.

The chain carries TRBV10-3 and TRBJ1-1; D gene unclear. Trimming shortened V by 4 bases and J by 4 bases, and 13 bases separated the two germline ends. The CDR3 contains 14 residues. Germline V gene data show CDR1 as ENHRY and CDR2 as SYGVKD. The CDR3 loop is CAISGGGSTTEAFF. The CDR3 DNA reads as TGTGCCATCAGTGGAGGCGGATCCACCACTGAAGCTTTCTTT.

The sample holds one count of this clone. The chain employs TRBV7-9 and TRBJ1-2; D is possibly TRBD1 (5 bases). Germline CDR1 and CDR2: SEHNR and FQNEAQ (reference sequence). The CDR3 runs to 13 residues. The ends were cut back, 3 bases at V and 4 bases at J, with 9 bases in the middle. Written as DNA, the CDR3 is TGTGCCAGCAGCTTCTCGACAGCCTATGGCTACACCTTC. It yields the protein CASSFSTAYGYTF.

V gene TRBV9 combines with J gene TRBJ1-2; D remains ambiguous. Germline V CDR1 and CDR2: SGDLS, YYNGEE. Trimming cost V 0 bases and J 8 bases, with 17 bases left between them. The CDR3 is made up of 15 amino acids. The CDR3 here is CASSVADLGSRGYTF. CDR3 in DNA: TGTGCCAGCAGCGTAGCTGATTTGGGGAGTAGAGGCTACACCTTC.

The V and J genes are TRBV29-1 and TRBJ2-1, with D possibly matching TRBD2 (5 bases). From germline, CDR1 is SQVTM and CDR2 ANQGSEA. This CDR3 is built from 12 residues. V was clipped by 3 bases and J by 8 bases, with 11 bases between them. The CDR3 is CSVDVMRDEQFF. The CDR3 coding sequence is TGCAGCGTTGACGTTATGAGGGATGAGCAGTTCTTC.